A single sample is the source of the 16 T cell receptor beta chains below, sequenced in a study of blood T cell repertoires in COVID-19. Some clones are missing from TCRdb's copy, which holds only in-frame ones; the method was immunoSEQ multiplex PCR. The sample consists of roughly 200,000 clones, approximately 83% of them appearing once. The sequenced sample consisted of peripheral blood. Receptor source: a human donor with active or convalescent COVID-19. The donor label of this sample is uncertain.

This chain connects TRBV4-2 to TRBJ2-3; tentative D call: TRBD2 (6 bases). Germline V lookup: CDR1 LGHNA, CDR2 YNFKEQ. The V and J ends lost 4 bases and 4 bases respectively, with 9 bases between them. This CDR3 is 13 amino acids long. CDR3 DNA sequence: TGTGCCAGCAGCCGTCGGGGGTCAGATACGCAGTATTTT. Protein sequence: CASSRRGSDTQYF.

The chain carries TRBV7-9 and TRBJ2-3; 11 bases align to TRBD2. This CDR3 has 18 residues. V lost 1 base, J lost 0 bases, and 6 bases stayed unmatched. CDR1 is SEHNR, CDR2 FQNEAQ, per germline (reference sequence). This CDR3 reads CASSLELGLAASTDTQYF. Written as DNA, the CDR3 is TGTGCCAGCAGCTTAGAACTGGGACTAGCGGCTAGCACAGATACGCAGTATTTT.

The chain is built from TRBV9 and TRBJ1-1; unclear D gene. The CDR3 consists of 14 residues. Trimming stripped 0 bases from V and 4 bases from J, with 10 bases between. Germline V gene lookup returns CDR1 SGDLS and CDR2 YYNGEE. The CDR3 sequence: CASSVASGGTEAFF. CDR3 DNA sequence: TGTGCCAGCAGCGTAGCTTCCGGAGGCACTGAAGCTTTCTTT. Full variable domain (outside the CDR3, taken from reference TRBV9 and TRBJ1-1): DSGVTQTPKHLITATGQRVTLRCSPRSGDLSVYWYQQSLDQGLQFLIQYYNGEERAKGNILERFSAQQFPDLHSELNLSSLELGDSALYFCASSVASGGTEAFFGQGTRLTVV.

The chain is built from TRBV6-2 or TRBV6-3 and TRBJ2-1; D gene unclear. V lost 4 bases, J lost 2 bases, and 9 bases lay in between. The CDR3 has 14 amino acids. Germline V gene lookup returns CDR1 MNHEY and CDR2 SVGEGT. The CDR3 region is CASSFLGPYNEQFF. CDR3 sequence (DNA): TGTGCCAGCAGTTTTCTGGGCCCCTACAATGAGCAGTTCTTC.

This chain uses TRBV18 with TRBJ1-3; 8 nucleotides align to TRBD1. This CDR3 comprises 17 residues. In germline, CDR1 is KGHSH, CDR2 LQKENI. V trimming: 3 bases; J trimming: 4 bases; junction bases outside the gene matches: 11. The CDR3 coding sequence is TGTGCCAGCTCACCGGTTGCGCAGGGGGCTCAGGGAAACACCATATATTTT. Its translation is CASSPVAQGAQGNTIYF.

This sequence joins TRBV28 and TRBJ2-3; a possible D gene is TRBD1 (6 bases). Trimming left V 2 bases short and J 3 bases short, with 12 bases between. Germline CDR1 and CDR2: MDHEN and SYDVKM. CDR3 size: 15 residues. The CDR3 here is CASSLKGVATDTQYF. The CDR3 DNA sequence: TGTGCCAGCAGTTTAAAGGGGGTAGCAACAGATACGCAGTATTTT.

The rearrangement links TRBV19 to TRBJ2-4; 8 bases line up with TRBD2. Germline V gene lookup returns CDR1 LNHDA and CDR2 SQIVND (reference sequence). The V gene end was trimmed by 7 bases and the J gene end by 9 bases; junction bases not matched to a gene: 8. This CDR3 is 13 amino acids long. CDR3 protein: CASTVRGGSIQYF. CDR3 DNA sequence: TGTGCCAGTACGGTCCGGGGGGGCAGCATTCAGTACTTC.

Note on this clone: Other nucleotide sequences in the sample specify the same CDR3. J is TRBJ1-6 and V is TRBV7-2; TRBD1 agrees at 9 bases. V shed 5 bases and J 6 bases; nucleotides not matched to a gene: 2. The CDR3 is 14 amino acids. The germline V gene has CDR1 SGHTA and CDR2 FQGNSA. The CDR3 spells CASSPGQGNSPLHF. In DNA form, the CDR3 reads TGTGCCAGCAGCCCGGGACAGGGTAATTCACCCCTCCACTTT.

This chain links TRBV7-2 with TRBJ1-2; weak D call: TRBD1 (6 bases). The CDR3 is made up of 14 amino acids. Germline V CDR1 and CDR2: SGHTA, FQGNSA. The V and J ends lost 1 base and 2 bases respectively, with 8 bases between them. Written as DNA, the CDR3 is TGTGCCAGCAGCTTAGGGGGGCAGAACTATGGCTACACCTTC. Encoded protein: CASSLGGQNYGYTF.

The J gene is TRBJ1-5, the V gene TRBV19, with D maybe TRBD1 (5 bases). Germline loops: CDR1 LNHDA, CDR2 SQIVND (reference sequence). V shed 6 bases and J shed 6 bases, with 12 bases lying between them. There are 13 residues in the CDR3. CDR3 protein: CASRGQGSQPQHF. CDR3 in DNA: TGTGCCAGTAGGGGGCAGGGAAGTCAGCCCCAGCATTTT.

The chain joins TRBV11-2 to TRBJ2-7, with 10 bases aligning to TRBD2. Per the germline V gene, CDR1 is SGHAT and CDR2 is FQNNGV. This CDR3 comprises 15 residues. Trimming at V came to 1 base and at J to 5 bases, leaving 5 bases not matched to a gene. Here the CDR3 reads CASSLGTSGMNEQYF. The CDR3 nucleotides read TGTGCCAGCAGCTTAGGGACTAGCGGAATGAACGAGCAGTACTTC.

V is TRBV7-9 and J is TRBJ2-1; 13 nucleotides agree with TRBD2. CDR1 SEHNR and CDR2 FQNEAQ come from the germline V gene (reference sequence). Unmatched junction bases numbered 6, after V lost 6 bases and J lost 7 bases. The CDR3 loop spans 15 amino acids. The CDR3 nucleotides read TGTGCCAGCAGACTAGCGGGAGGGCCAAGGAATGAGCAGTTCTTC. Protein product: CASRLAGGPRNEQFF.

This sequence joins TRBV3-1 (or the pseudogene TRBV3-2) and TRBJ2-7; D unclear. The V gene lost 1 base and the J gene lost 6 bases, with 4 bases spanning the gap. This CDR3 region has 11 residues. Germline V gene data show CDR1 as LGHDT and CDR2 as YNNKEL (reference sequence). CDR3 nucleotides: TGTGCCAGCAGCCAAGTCGGCGAGCAGTACTTC. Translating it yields CASSQVGEQYF.

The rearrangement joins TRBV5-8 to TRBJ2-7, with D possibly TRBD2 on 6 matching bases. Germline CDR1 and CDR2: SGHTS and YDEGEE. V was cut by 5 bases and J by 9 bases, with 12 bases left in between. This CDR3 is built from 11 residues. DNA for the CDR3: TGTGCCAGCAGTAGCGGATTAAGGCAGTACTTC. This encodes CASSSGLRQYF.

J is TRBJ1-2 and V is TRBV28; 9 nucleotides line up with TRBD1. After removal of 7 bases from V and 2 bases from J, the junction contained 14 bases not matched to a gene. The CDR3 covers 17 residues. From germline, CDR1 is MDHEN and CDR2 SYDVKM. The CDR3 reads CASNIHSTGGANYGYTF. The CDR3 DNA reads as TGTGCCAGCAATATCCATTCTACAGGGGGCGCGAACTATGGCTACACCTTC.

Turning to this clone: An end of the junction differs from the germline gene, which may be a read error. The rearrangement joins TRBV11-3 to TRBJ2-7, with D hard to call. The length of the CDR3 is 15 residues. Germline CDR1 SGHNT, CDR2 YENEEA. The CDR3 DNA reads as TGTGCCAGCAGCTTAGAAAGTGGGCCCTCCCACGAGCAGTACTTC. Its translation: CASSLESGPSHEQYF.